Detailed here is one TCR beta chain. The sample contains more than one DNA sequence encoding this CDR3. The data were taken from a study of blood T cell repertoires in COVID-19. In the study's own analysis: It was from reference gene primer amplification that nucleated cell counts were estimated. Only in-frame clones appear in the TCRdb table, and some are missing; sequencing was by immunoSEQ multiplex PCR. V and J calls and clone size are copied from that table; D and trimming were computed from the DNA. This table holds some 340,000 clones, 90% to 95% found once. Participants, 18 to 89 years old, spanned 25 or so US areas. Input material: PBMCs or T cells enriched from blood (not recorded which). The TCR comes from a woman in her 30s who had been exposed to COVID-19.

Here the CDR3 reads CASSLVAGVLYEQYF. The CDR3 bases are TGTGCCAGCAGCTTAGTAGCGGGGGTGCTCTACGAGCAGTACTTC. J is TRBJ2-7 and V is TRBV7-8; 9 bases align to TRBD2. There are 15 residues in the CDR3. V gave up 1 base and J gave up 3 bases; unmatched junction bases: 4. The germline V gene encodes CDR1 SGHVS and CDR2 FQNEAQ.